The 8 T cell receptor beta chains reported below all come from one sample, sequenced in a study of control samples from healthy donors and cancer patients. Sequencing used immunoSEQ multiplex PCR; TCRdb keeps in-frame clones, though not all of them. Here the sample spans some 79,000 clones, 89% being singletons. The source material was blood. These receptors originate from a man in his fifties or sixties in good health.

This clone occurred once. The chain is built from TRBV30 and TRBJ2-3, with D tentatively TRBD1 or TRBD2 (5 bases each). CDR1 GTSNPN and CDR2 SVGIG come from the germline V gene (reference sequence). The CDR3 totals 17 residues. The V end lost 0 bases, the J end lost 1 base, and 17 bases lay between the germline ends. The CDR3 DNA follows: TGTGCCTGGAGTGTGGGGGAGATCACCTTCCGCACAGATACGCAGTATTTT. It yields the protein CAWSVGEITFRTDTQYF.

The chain recombines TRBV6-4 with TRBJ1-1, with no clear D. V lost 1 base and J lost 1, with 7 bases in between. Germline loops: CDR1 MRHNA, CDR2 SNTAGT. The CDR3 contains 14 residues. The CDR3 sequence: CASSDLSKNTEAFF. The CDR3 nucleotides read TGTGCCAGCAGTGACTTGTCAAAGAACACTGAAGCTTTCTTT.

CDR3 amino acids: CAWSGPPGGGAWDTQYF. The CDR3 DNA reads as TGTGCCTGGAGTGGCCCTCCGGGCGGGGGGGCCTGGGATACGCAGTATTTT. The chain combines TRBV30 with TRBJ2-3, with 9 bases matching TRBD2. The CDR3 has 17 amino acids. Germline V gene sequence: CDR1 GTSNPN, CDR2 SVGIG (reference sequence). J lost 6 bases, V lost 1 base, and 14 bases had no gene match.

The rearrangement links TRBV5-5 to TRBJ2-6; D gene uncertain. V dropped 0 bases and J dropped 2 bases, with 6 bases sitting between them. This CDR3 has 15 amino acids. Per the germline V gene, CDR1 is SGHKS and CDR2 is YYEKEE (reference sequence). CDR3 DNA: TGTGCCAGCAGCTTGGAACGGGCTGGGGCCAACGTCCTGACTTTC. Translation: CASSLERAGANVLTF.

This clone has just one count. The chain employs TRBV6-5 and TRBJ2-7, with D uncertain. The germline V gene has CDR1 MNHEY and CDR2 SVGAGI. This CDR3 region has 14 residues. V was cut by 0 bases and J by 7 bases, with 13 bases left in between. The CDR3 sequence: CASSYSAGMEEQYF. The CDR3 bases are TGTGCCAGCAGTTACTCGGCAGGTATGGAGGAGCAGTACTTC.

J is TRBJ2-2 and V is TRBV9, with no clear D. V lost 1 base and J lost 6, with 10 bases in between. The CDR3 has 14 amino acids. Germline V lookup: CDR1 SGDLS, CDR2 YYNGEE. CDR3 DNA: TGTGCCAGCAGCGTAATGGGCGGTTCCGGGGAGCTGTTTTTT. It is translated as CASSVMGGSGELFF. Using reference TRBV9 and TRBJ2-2 for the parts outside the CDR3, the full variable domain is DSGVTQTPKHLITATGQRVTLRCSPRSGDLSVYWYQQSLDQGLQFLIQYYNGEERAKGNILERFSAQQFPDLHSELNLSSLELGDSALYFCASSVMGGSGELFFGEGSRLTVL.

This CDR3 reads CASSLVIWDRELGEQFF. The CDR3 DNA is TGCGCCAGCAGCTTGGTGATATGGGACAGGGAACTGGGGGAGCAGTTCTTC. V and J are TRBV5-1 and TRBJ2-1, with 9 bases fitting TRBD1. The CDR3 has 17 amino acids. With V trimmed by 0 bases and J by 10 bases, 14 bases remained unmatched. Per the germline V gene, CDR1 is SGHRS and CDR2 is YFSETQ.

The chain is built from TRBV18 and TRBJ1-6; 8 nucleotides line up with TRBD1. Trimming removed 2 bases from V and 7 bases from J; junction bases left unmatched: 4. The CDR3 consists of 15 residues. Germline V gene sequence: CDR1 KGHSH, CDR2 LQKENI. The CDR3 region is CASSPVGQANSPLHF. The CDR3 nucleotides are TGTGCCAGCTCACCAGTGGGACAGGCCAATTCACCCCTCCACTTT.